This TCR beta chain is drawn from a study of blood T cells in healthy people across ages. The donors, all healthy, were Caucasians living in Russia, aged about 6 to 95. Study-wide results and caveats: Among long-lived donors, naive CD4+ cells were more numerous and diversity higher than in aged donors.

The authors ran a second PCR of roughly 6 to 12 cycles using a sample-barcoded 5' primer and a J-beta primer mix. A tag from a template-switch adaptor with 12 random nucleotides marked each cDNA molecule. Researchers report that each sample yielded at least 3 million CDR3-containing paired-end reads. Via MiXCR, TCRdb re-called the 5' RACE reads, giving one row per CDR3 protein. The sample yields about 690,000 distinct CDR3 sequences, 40% to 45% seen once. The V gene's germline CDR1 is DFQATT and CDR2 SNEGSKA (reference sequence). CDR3 length equals 19 residues. V gave up 1 base and J gave up 0 bases, with 21 bases separating them. Remarks on this clonotype: Its antigen is undetermined.

The TCR comes from a man at least 80 years old in good health. The V and J genes are TRBV20-1 and TRBJ2-2; a possible D gene is TRBD2 (6 bases). The material sequenced was blood. The CDR3 nucleotides are TGCAGTGCTAGAGCCCCGACTAGTGGGGGGATTTCGAACACCGGGGAGCTGTTTTTT. This translates into CSARAPTSGGISNTGELFF.